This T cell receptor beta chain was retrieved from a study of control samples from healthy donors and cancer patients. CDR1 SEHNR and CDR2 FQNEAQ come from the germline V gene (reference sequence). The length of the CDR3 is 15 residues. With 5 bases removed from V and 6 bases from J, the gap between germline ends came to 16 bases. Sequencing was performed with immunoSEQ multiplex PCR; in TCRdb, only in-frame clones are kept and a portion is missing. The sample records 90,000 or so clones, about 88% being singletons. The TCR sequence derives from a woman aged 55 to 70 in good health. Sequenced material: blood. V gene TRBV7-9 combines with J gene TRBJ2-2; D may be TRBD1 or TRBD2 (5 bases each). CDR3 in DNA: TGTGCCAGCAGCCCGGGACGCTTGAGGGCCGGGGAGCTGTTTTTT. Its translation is CASSPGRLRAGELFF.